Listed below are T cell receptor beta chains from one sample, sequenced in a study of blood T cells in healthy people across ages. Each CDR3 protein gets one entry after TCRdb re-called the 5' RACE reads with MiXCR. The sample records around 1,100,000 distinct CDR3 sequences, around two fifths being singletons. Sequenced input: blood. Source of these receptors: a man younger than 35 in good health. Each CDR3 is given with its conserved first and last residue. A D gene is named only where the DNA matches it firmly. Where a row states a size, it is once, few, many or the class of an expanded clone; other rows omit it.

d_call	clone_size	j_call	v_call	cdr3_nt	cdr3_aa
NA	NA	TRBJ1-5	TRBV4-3	TGCGCCAGCAGCCAAGATAAGGGATCCAGCGATCAGCCCCAGCATTTT	CASSQDKGSSDQPQHF
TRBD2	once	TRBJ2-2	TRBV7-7	TGTGCCAGCAGCCCGTGGACTAGCGGGGGATACACCGGGGAGCTGTTTTTT	CASSPWTSGGYTGELFF
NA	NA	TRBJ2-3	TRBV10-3	TGTGCCATCAGTGAGTCAAGTAATTCGGATACGCAGTATTTT	CAISESSNSDTQYF
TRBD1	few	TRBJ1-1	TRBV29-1	TGCAGCGCGGGAGGCAGGGGGAGTCCTAGGAACACTGAAGCTTTCTTT	CSAGGRGSPRNTEAFF
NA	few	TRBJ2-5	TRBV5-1	TGCGCCAGCAGCTTGGGGGCTATCCAAGAGACCCAGTACTTC	CASSLGAIQETQYF
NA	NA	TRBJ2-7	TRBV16	TGTGCCAGCAGCCAAGGCCCAGGAGGCTACGAGCAGTACTTC	CASSQGPGGYEQYF
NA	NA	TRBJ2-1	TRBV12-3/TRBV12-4	TGTGCCATCCGAGGGGGGGGGAAGGGAGTTGAGCAGTTCTTC	CAIRGGGKGVEQFF
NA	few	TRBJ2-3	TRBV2	TGTGCCAGCAGTGAGCAGGGCACACACACAGATACGCAGTATTTT	CASSEQGTHTDTQYF
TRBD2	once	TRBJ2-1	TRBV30	TGTGCCTGGAGTACTGGGACTAGCAGGGGCGGCTATGAGCAGTTCTTC	CAWSTGTSRGGYEQFF
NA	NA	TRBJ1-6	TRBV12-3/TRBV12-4	TGTGCCAGCAGTTTAGCCGGGACTGCCTATAATTCACCCCTCCACTTT	CASSLAGTAYNSPLHF
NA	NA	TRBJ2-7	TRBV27	TGTGCCAGCGCGACAGGATCCATCTACGAGCAGTACTTC	CASATGSIYEQYF
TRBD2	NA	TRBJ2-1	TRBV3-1	TGTGCCAGCGGCCAAGGGACTAGCTTTACTGAGCAGTTCTTC	CASGQGTSFTEQFF
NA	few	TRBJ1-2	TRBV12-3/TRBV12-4	TGTGCCAGCAGTTTTCAGGGGAAGGCTGGCTACACCTTC	CASSFQGKAGYTF
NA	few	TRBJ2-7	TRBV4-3	TGCGCCAGCAGCCAAGATCCAGTACCCTACGAGCAGTACTTC	CASSQDPVPYEQYF
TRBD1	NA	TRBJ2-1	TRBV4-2	TGTGCCAGCAGCCAAGACAGGGACAGGGAAAATGAGCAGTTCTTC	CASSQDRDRENEQFF
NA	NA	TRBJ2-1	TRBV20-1	TGCAGTGTGGAGGGGGAGCTAACCTACAATGAGCAGTTCTTC	CSVEGELTYNEQFF
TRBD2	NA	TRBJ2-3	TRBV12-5	TGTGCTAGCGACAGGACTAGCGGGGGTCGAGATACGCAGTATTTT	CASDRTSGGRDTQYF
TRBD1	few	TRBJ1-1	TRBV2	TGTGCCAGCAGCCCCGGGACAGCCCTATCGGCTTTCTTT	CASSPGTALSAFF
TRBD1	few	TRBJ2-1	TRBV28	TGTGCCAGCAGTTTATTATATAGGGGGCATGAGCAGTTCTTC	CASSLLYRGHEQFF
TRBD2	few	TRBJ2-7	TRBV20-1	TGCAGTGCCCCAGCGGGACTAGACTCCTACAATGAGCAGTACTTC	CSAPAGLDSYNEQYF
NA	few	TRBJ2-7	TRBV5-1	TGCGCCAGCAGCTTGGAGGGGGTGAGCTCCTACGAGCAGTACTTC	CASSLEGVSSYEQYF
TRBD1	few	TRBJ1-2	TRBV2	TGTGCCAGCAGTGAACAGGCAGGGGGTCTGAGTGGCTACACCTTC	CASSEQAGGLSGYTF
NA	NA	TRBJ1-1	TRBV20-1	TGCAGTGCTAGAGAGTTCTTGGGAATGAACACTGAAGCTTTCTTT	CSAREFLGMNTEAFF
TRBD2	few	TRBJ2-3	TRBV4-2	TGTGCCAGCACAAGCGGGACCGTTACGGATACGCAGTATTTT	CASTSGTVTDTQYF
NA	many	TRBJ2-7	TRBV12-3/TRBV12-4	TGTGCCAGCAGTCTAGCCCTGAAGAACGAGCAGTACTTC	CASSLALKNEQYF
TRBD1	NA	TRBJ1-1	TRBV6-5	TGTGCCAGCAGTTATGTGACAGGGGTTGTGAGCACTGAAGCTTTCTTT	CASSYVTGVVSTEAFF
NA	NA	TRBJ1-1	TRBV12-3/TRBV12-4	TGTGCCAGCAGCCCACGCACCGACGGAGTGAACACTGAAGCTTTCTTT	CASSPRTDGVNTEAFF
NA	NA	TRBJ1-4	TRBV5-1	TGCGCCAGCAGTCCATCCCAGAGAGATGAAAAACTGTTTTTT	CASSPSQRDEKLFF
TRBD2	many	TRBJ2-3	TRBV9	TGTGCCAGCAGCTCCCGGACTAGCAGAGATACGCAGTATTTT	CASSSRTSRDTQYF
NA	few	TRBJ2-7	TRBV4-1	TGCGCCAGCAGCCAAGATATAGGGTTTCGCGAGCAGTACTTC	CASSQDIGFREQYF
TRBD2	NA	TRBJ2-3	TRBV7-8	TGTGCCAGCAGCTTAAGGGCTAGCGGGGGGGCATCAGATACGCAGTATTTT	CASSLRASGGASDTQYF
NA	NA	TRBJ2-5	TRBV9	TGCGCCAGCAGCGTAGAAGGGACTCGTGGAGAGACCCAGTACTTC	CASSVEGTRGETQYF
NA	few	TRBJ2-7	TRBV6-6	TGTGCCAGCACTGGTAGCCTACGCGAGCAGTACTTC	CASTGSLREQYF
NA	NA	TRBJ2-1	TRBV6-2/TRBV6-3	TGTGCCAGCAGTTTCCCCTCTAGCTTTGATGAGCAGTTCTTC	CASSFPSSFDEQFF
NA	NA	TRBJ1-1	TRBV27	TGTGCCAGCAGTAGTAGCGGGGGAGGCACTGAAGCTTTCTTT	CASSSSGGGTEAFF
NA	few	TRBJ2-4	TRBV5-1	TGCGCCAGCAGCGCGACCTCACAGGGATCCTCCAAAAACATTCAGTACTTC	CASSATSQGSSKNIQYF
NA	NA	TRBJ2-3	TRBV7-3	TGTGCCAGCAGCTTAACACAGGCAGGTACGCAGTATTTT	CASSLTQAGTQYF
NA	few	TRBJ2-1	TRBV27	TGTGCCAGCAGTTTGACGGTAGGGGACACCTACTACAATGAGCAGTTCTTC	CASSLTVGDTYYNEQFF
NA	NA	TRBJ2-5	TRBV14	TGTGCCAGCAGCCAAGACGGGGGACTTCTCTCGGATGAGCAGTACTTC	CASSQDGGLLSDEQYF
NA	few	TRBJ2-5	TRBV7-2	TGTGCCAGCAGCTTAGGCTCAGGGTTCGAGACCCAGTACTTC	CASSLGSGFETQYF
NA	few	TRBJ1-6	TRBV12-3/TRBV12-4	TGTGCCAGCAGTTCTACAGGGTTTCGGCATTCACCCCTCCACTTT	CASSSTGFRHSPLHF
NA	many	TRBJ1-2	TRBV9	TGTGCCAGCAGCGTTGACAGAACTAACTACACCTTC	CASSVDRTNYTF
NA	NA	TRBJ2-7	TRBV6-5	TGTGCCATCACCAACCAGAAGCACGAGCAGTACTTC	CAITNQKHEQYF
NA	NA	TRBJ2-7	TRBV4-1	TGCGCCAGCAGCCAAGTGGTGGGCACCTACGAGCAGTACTTC	CASSQVVGTYEQYF
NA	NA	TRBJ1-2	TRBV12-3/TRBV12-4	TGTGCCAGCAGTTTTGCGGGTAATCGGGGCTACACCTTC	CASSFAGNRGYTF
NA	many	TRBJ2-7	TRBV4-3	TGCGCCAGCAGCCAAAATACCAGGGGATTGGACGAGCAGTACTTC	CASSQNTRGLDEQYF
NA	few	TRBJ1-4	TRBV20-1	TGCAGTGCCGTGGGCGACAGAACCGAAAAACTGTTTTTT	CSAVGDRTEKLFF
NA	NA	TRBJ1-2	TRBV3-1	TGTGCCAGCAGCCAAGGACAGTCCTATGGCTTCACCTTC	CASSQGQSYGFTF
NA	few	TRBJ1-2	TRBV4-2	TGTGCCAGCAGCGGAAATCGGGCGGGCTATGGCTACACCTTC	CASSGNRAGYGYTF